This T cell receptor (beta chain) derives from a study of cytomegalovirus exposure and HLA in healthy donors. Overall study findings and caveats: Sequencing likely generated an artifact that appeared as a cluster of highly shared sequence variants.

A word on this clone: Its antigen is not known. This specimen includes other DNA sequences encoding the same CDR3.

This PCR relied on a set of 60 Vbeta primers and 13 Jbeta primers. The assay was immunoSEQ multiplex PCR, and TCRdb's table has in-frame clones only and misses some. The sample carries 160,000 or so clones, about 77% recorded once. The V and J ends lost 2 bases and 5 bases, in that order; junction bases with no gene match: 5. Germline CDR1 reads SGHNT; CDR2 reads YYREEE (reference sequence). The CDR3 has 14 residues. The sequenced material came from PBMCs. The source is a man in his fifties or sixties in good health and CMV-seronegative. The chain is built from TRBV5-4 and TRBJ2-3; TRBD1 agrees at 7 bases. The CDR3 coding sequence is TGTGCCAGCAGCTTAGCAGGGGGTAGAGATACGCAGTATTTT. Amino acids: CASSLAGGRDTQYF. The variable domain in full, completed from reference TRBV5-4 and TRBJ2-3, reads ETGVTQSPTHLIKTRGQQVTLRCSSQSGHNTVSWYQQALGQGPQFIFQYYREEENGRGNFPPRFSGLQFPNYSSELNVNALELDDSALYLCASSLAGGRDTQYFGPGTRLTVL.